The 24 T cell receptor beta chains below all came from one sample that was sequenced in a study of blood T cell repertoires in COVID-19. Using immunoSEQ multiplex PCR, the repertoire was profiled, and TCRdb retains in-frame clones only, with some absent. The table has about 430,000 clones, approximately 92% seen once. Sequenced input: PBMCs or T cells enriched from blood (not recorded which). All receptors derive from a man between 25 and 39 years old who had recovered from COVID-19.

The chain combines TRBV29-1 with TRBJ2-1; weak D call: TRBD1 (5 bases). CDR3 length: 10 residues. V lost 6 bases to trimming and J lost 6 bases, with 6 bases between them. The germline V gene has CDR1 SQVTM and CDR2 ANQGSEA. The CDR3: CSVDSNEQFF. The CDR3 bases are TGCAGCGTCGACAGCAATGAGCAGTTCTTC.

The chain is built from TRBV21-1 and TRBJ1-1; the table's TRBD1 call for D was not verified on the DNA. TRBV21-1 is given as a pseudogene. This CDR3 spans 13 amino acids. The CDR3 nucleotides are TGTGCCAGTGTTCCGAAAGGGGGAGAGGAAGCTTTCTTT. Its protein is CASVPKGGEEAFF.

CDR3 in amino acids: CASIGQGKRDYGYTF. CDR3 sequence (DNA): TGTGCCAGCATCGGACAGGGAAAGAGAGACTATGGCTACACCTTC. V usage is TRBV6-5 and J usage is TRBJ1-2, with 8 bases that match TRBD1. This CDR3 is built from 15 residues. CDR1 is MNHEY and CDR2 is SVGAGI in the germline V gene. The ends lost 7 bases at V and 3 bases at J; junction bases unmatched: 10.

The V and J genes are TRBV10-2 and TRBJ2-3; 10 bases are a match to TRBD2. Germline loops: CDR1 WSHSY, CDR2 SAAADI. Trimming cost V 6 bases and J 4 bases; bases outside gene matches: 4. This CDR3 is built from 14 residues. CDR3 sequence reads: CASSLAGAPDTQYF. The CDR3 coding sequence is TGCGCCAGCAGCCTAGCGGGAGCCCCAGATACGCAGTATTTT.

V usage is TRBV11-2 and J usage is TRBJ1-3; weak D call: TRBD1 (6 bases). The CDR3 is made up of 13 amino acids. CDR1 SGHAT and CDR2 FQNNGV come from the germline V gene. The V gene lost 5 bases and the J gene lost 3 bases, with 8 bases spanning the gap. For the CDR3, the DNA is TGTGCCAGCAGCGCGGACAGTGGAAACACCATATATTTT. This codes for CASSADSGNTIYF.

This clone was recorded once. The rearrangement uses TRBV5-1 and TRBJ1-1; 9 bases align to TRBD1. CDR1 is SGHRS, CDR2 YFSETQ, per germline. Trimming took 4 bases from V and 5 from J; bases not matched to a gene: 12. There are 16 residues in the CDR3. CDR3 in DNA: TGCGCCAGCAGCCGGGAAGGGACAGGGAGGGGGACTGAAGCTTTCTTT. Protein: CASSREGTGRGTEAFF.

The chain carries TRBV29-1 and TRBJ2-5; D call uncertain. Deletions cut 2 bases from V and 1 base from J, with 5 bases between. The length of the CDR3 is 12 residues. Germline CDR1 and CDR2: SQVTM and ANQGSEA. This CDR3 is CSVEWAQETQYF. The DNA for the CDR3 is TGCAGCGTTGAATGGGCCCAAGAGACCCAGTACTTC.

The chain couples TRBV14 to TRBJ2-2, with D unresolved. The germline V and J ends were trimmed by 3 bases and 7 bases, with 6 bases remaining between them. The CDR3 sequence is 12 residues long. Germline V gives CDR1 SGHDN, CDR2 FVKESK. CDR3 DNA: TGTGCCAGCAGCCATTTTAGCGGGGAGCTGTTTTTT. It is translated as CASSHFSGELFF.

Worth noting for this clone: One end of the junction fails to match germline, which may point to a read error. CDR3 sequence reads: CASREDRAYQPQHF. CDR3 coding DNA: TGTGCCAGCAGGGAAGACAGGGCTTATCAGCCCCAGCATTTT. The V and J genes are TRBV6-1 and TRBJ1-5; 7 bases fit TRBD1. Germline lookup yields CDR1 MNHNS and CDR2 SASEGT. This CDR3 has 14 residues.

Of note for this clone: The junction differs from germline at one of its ends, possibly a read error. The chain recombines TRBV5-1 with TRBJ1-1; a possible D gene is TRBD1 (6 bases). The CDR3 has 12 amino acids. Germline CDR1 and CDR2: SGHRS and YFSETQ. CDR3 in amino acids: CASSLDSRLAFF. DNA for the CDR3: TGCGCCAGCAGTTTGGACAGCCGGTTAGCTTTCTTT.

The V gene is TRBV2, the J gene TRBJ1-1; maybe TRBD1 (5 bases). Looked up from germline, CDR1 is SNHLY and CDR2 is FYNNEI. The CDR3 sequence is 12 residues long. Trimming removed 6 bases at V and 5 bases at J, with 10 bases between. CDR3 sequence: CASRLQGTEAFF. CDR3 DNA sequence: TGTGCCAGCAGGCTCCAGGGAACTGAAGCTTTCTTT.

This chain joins TRBV7-2 and TRBJ2-7, with 7 bases identical to TRBD1. V shed 1 base and J 2 bases; nucleotides not matched to a gene: 5. The CDR3 runs 15 residues. Germline values: CDR1 SGHTA, CDR2 FQGNSA. This CDR3 is CASSLGGQGAYEQYF. The DNA of the CDR3 is TGTGCCAGCAGCTTAGGAGGGCAGGGGGCCTACGAGCAGTACTTC. Looking up the rest from reference TRBV7-2 and TRBJ2-7 gives the full variable domain: GAGVSQSPSNKVTEKGKDVELRCDPISGHTALYWYRQSLGQGLEFLIYFQGNSAPDKSGLPSDRFSAERTGGSVSTLTIQRTQQEDSAVYLCASSLGGQGAYEQYFGPGTRLTVT.

The rearrangement joins TRBV28 to TRBJ2-7, with D tentatively TRBD1 (6 bases). CDR1 and CDR2 (germline): MDHEN, SYDVKM. There are 13 residues in the CDR3. The V end lost 6 bases, the J end lost 4 bases, and 13 bases lay between the germline ends. The CDR3 here is CASRPGQLYEQYF. In nucleotides, the CDR3 is TGTGCCAGCAGACCGGGACAACTGTACGAGCAGTACTTC. Looking up the rest from reference TRBV28 and TRBJ2-7 gives the full variable domain: DVKVTQSSRYLVKRTGEKVFLECVQDMDHENMFWYRQDPGLGLRLIYFSYDVKMKEKGDIPEGYSVSREKKERFSLILESASTNQTSMYLCASRPGQLYEQYFGPGTRLTVT.

The gene calls are TRBV4-2 and TRBJ2-3, with 10 bases identical to TRBD2. With V trimmed by 2 bases and J by 5 bases, 4 bases remained unmatched. CDR1 and CDR2 from the germline V gene are LGHNA and YNFKEQ. The CDR3 sequence is 15 residues long. The CDR3 protein is CASSQSSGSGDTQYF. The CDR3 region has the DNA TGTGCCAGCAGCCAATCTAGCGGGAGTGGAGATACGCAGTATTTT.

The genes are TRBV15 and TRBJ2-4, with 8 bases identical to TRBD2. The length of the CDR3 is 20 residues. Germline assignment: CDR1 LNHNV and CDR2 YYDKDF (reference sequence). Trimming cost V 0 bases and J 2 bases; bases outside gene matches: 15. The CDR3 region has the DNA TGTGCCACCAGCAGAGATCGGGAGGGGCCACTTAGTAGGTCCAAAAACATTCAGTACTTC. As protein: CATSRDREGPLSRSKNIQYF. Based on the CDR3 plus reference TRBV15 and TRBJ2-4, the full variable domain is DAMVIQNPRYQVTQFGKPVTLSCSQTLNHNVMYWYQQKSSQAPKLLFHYYDKDFNNEADTPDNFQSRRPNTSFCFLDIRSPGLGDTAMYLCATSRDREGPLSRSKNIQYFGAGTRLSVL.

The chain is built from TRBV7-9 and TRBJ2-1; 7 bases fit TRBD2. With 1 base clipped from V and 6 bases from J, the junction kept 6 bases outside the gene matches. Looked up from germline, CDR1 is SEHNR and CDR2 is FQNEAQ (reference sequence). CDR3 length: 15 residues. The CDR3 loop reads CASSLEGLAVNEQFF. The CDR3 nucleotides are TGTGCCAGCAGCTTAGAAGGCCTAGCGGTCAATGAGCAGTTCTTC.

The CDR3 DNA sequence: TGCGCCAGCAGCTCGGACAGTTACGAGCAGTACTTC. Residues: CASSSDSYEQYF. The chain has TRBV5-1 and TRBJ2-7, with D perhaps matching TRBD1 (6 bases). The CDR3 runs 12 residues. The germline V and J ends were trimmed by 3 bases and 4 bases, with 8 bases remaining between them. CDR1 and CDR2 (germline): SGHRS, YFSETQ.

The chain links TRBV28 to TRBJ2-7, with 7 nucleotides matching TRBD1. Germline CDR1 reads MDHEN; CDR2 reads SYDVKM. The V segment lost 7 bases and the J segment 1 base; nucleotides outside the gene matches: 10. This CDR3 region has 15 residues. DNA of the CDR3: TGTGCCAGCACCGGAACAGGGGCTAAGTCCTACGAGCAGTACTTC. The encoded protein is CASTGTGAKSYEQYF.

V and J are TRBV7-9 and TRBJ1-4; no firm D call. Trimming removed 5 bases at V and 7 bases at J, with 5 bases between. The CDR3 has 11 residues. Germline-derived CDR1 and CDR2 are SEHNR and FQNEAQ (reference sequence). CDR3 sequence (DNA): TGTGCCAGCAGCCCCAGTGAAAAACTGTTTTTT. It encodes CASSPSEKLFF.

V gene TRBV3-1 (or the pseudogene TRBV3-2) combines with J gene TRBJ2-5; 14 bases are a match to TRBD2. J was trimmed by 4 bases and V by 4 bases; bases with no gene match: 8. The CDR3 contains 17 residues. In germline, CDR1 is LGHDT, CDR2 YNNKEL (reference sequence). The CDR3 sequence is CASSRRTSGRMRETQYF. CDR3 sequence (DNA): TGTGCCAGCAGCCGACGGACTAGCGGGAGGATGCGAGAGACCCAGTACTTC.

The J gene is TRBJ2-4, the V gene TRBV3-1 (or the pseudogene TRBV3-2), with 7 bases lining up with TRBD2. The CDR3 is made up of 17 amino acids. The ends lost 1 base at V and 2 bases at J; junction bases unmatched: 8. Germline CDR1 is LGHDT and CDR2 is YNNKEL (reference sequence). The CDR3 reads CASSQGSGGSTKNIQYF. The CDR3 DNA is TGTGCCAGCAGCCAAGGTTCTGGCGGGAGTACCAAAAACATTCAGTACTTC.

This chain uses TRBV11-3 with TRBJ2-2; D is unclear. Germline V gives CDR1 SGHNT, CDR2 YENEEA. The CDR3 is 15 amino acids. Trimming removed 2 bases from V and 0 bases from J, with 7 bases in between. CDR3 coding DNA: TGTGCCAGCAGCTTACCGGGTGCGAACACCGGGGAGCTGTTTTTT. Translation gives CASSLPGANTGELFF.

The chain recombines TRBV18 with TRBJ2-1; D not resolved. V shed 2 bases and J shed 9 bases, with 11 bases lying between them. This CDR3 has 13 amino acids. Germline lookup yields CDR1 KGHSH and CDR2 LQKENI. The CDR3 DNA reads as TGTGCCAGCTCACCATACGAGCGCCCTGAGCAGTTCTTC. As protein: CASSPYERPEQFF.

V is TRBV28 and J is TRBJ2-7, with TRBD1 as a possible D gene (5 bases). Germline V gene sequence: CDR1 MDHEN, CDR2 SYDVKM. This CDR3 contains 16 residues. Deletions cut 5 bases from V and 1 base from J, with 18 bases between. DNA for the CDR3: TGTGCCAGCAGTCTCCCAAGGCAGGGAAGATCCTACGAGCAGTACTTC. This codes for CASSLPRQGRSYEQYF.